This T cell receptor (beta chain) was retrieved from a study of blood T cells in healthy people across ages. Study results and caveats: Roughly linearly, TCR beta diversity per million T cells fell as age increased.

J was trimmed by 3 bases and V by 5 bases; bases with no gene match: 5. Germline CDR1 and CDR2: SQVTM and ANQGSEA. The CDR3 runs 14 residues. No fewer than 5.5 micrograms of total RNA were isolated from every sample. In the case of this clonotype: The antigen remains undetermined.

Next came a second PCR, run for about 6 to 11 cycles, which used a sample-barcoded 5' primer along with a J-beta primer mix. Every single cDNA molecule received a tag from a template-switch adaptor with 12 random nucleotides. One entry per CDR3 protein, called by TCRdb with MiXCR from the 5' RACE reads. Among over 1,200,000 distinct CDR3 sequences listed, approximately 59% were seen once. V gene TRBV29-1 combines with J gene TRBJ2-7; the match to TRBD2 covers 12 bases. The TCR was taken from a man between 18 and 35 years old in good health. Sequenced: blood. The CDR3 sequence: CSVCGLAGIYEQYF. CDR3 in DNA: TGCAGCGTTTGTGGACTAGCGGGAATCTACGAGCAGTACTTC.